This T cell receptor beta chain was profiled in a study of T cells in Graves' hyperthyroidism and ophthalmopathy. Study-level points and caveats: Also found in blood were most expanded thyroid clonotypes above 0.001. Stable hyperthyroidism was separated from ophthalmopathy by a model based on 13 V-J features.

In its sample, this clonotype was seen many times. As yet, its antigen is unknown. The investigators amplified TCR beta CDR3 regions from RNA transcripts. The HTBI primer set was used in a first-round RT-PCR of the TCR CDR3. TCRdb reanalysed the multiplex PCR reads using MiXCR and keeps one entry per CDR3 protein. The data show some 500,000 distinct CDR3 sequences, around 14% seen once. Hyperthyroidism had been newly diagnosed in patients aged 18 to 65, and its duration was under 2 months. Orbital computed tomography and thyroid ultrasound, together with serum TRAb and thyroxine and clinical symptoms, were used for diagnoses. Germline-derived CDR1 and CDR2 are SGHRS and YFSETQ. The V end was cut by 0 bases, the J end by 4 bases, with 8 bases between. The CDR3 extends over 13 amino acids.

Sample: blood. This sequence joins TRBV5-1 and TRBJ2-7, with D tentatively TRBD2 (6 bases). The clonotype originates from a young woman with Graves' hyperthyroidism. The CDR3 DNA reads as TGCGCCAGCAGCTTGGCGCGGGATTACGAGCAGTACTTC. Protein sequence: CASSLARDYEQYF.